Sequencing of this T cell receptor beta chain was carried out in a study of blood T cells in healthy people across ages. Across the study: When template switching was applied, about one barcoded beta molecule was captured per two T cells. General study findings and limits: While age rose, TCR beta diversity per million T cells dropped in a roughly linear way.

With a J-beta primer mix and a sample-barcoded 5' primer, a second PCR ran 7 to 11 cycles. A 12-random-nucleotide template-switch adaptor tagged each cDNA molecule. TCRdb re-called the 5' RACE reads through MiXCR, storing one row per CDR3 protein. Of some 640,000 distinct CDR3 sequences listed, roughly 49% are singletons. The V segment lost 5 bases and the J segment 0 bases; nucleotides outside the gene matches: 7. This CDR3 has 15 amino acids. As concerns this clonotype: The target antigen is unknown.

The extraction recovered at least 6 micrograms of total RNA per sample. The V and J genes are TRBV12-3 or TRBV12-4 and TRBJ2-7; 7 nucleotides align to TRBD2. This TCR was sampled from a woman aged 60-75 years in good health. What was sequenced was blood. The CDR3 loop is CASSPPGGSSYEQYF. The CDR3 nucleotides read TGTGCCAGCAGTCCCCCCGGGGGGAGCTCCTACGAGCAGTACTTC.